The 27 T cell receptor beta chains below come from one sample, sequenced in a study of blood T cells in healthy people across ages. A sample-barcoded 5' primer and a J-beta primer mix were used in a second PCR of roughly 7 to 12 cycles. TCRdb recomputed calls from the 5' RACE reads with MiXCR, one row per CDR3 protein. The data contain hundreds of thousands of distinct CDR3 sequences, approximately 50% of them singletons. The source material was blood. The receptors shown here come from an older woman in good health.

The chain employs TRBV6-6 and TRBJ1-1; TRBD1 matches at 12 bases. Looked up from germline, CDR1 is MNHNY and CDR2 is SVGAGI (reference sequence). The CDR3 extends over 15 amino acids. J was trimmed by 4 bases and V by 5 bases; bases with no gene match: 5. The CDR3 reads CASSDRDRGPTEAFF. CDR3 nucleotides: TGTGCCAGCAGTGATCGGGACAGGGGGCCCACTGAAGCTTTCTTT.

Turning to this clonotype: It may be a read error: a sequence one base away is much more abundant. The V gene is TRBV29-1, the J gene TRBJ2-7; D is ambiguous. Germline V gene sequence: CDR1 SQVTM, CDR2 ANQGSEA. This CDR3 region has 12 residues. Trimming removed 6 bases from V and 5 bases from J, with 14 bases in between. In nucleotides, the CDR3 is TGCAGCGTGCGTAAGCATAACAACGAGCAGTACTTC. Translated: CSVRKHNNEQYF.

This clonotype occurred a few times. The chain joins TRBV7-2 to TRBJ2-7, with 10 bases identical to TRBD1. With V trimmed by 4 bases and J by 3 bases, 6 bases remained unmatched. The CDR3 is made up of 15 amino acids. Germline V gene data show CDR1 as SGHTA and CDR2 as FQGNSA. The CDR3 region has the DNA TGTGCCAGCAGCTACCGTCGGGACAGGGGCTACGAGCAGTACTTC. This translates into CASSYRRDRGYEQYF. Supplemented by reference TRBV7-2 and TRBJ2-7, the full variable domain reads GAGVSQSPSNKVTEKGKDVELRCDPISGHTALYWYRQSLGQGLEFLIYFQGNSAPDKSGLPSDRFSAERTGGSVSTLTIQRTQQEDSAVYLCASSYRRDRGYEQYFGPGTRLTVT.

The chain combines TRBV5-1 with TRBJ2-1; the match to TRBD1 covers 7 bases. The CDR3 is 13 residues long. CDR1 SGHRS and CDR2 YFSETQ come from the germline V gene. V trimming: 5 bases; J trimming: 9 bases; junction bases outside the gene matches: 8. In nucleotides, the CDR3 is TGCGCCAGCAGTTTCGACAGGGAACGTGAGCAGTTCTTC. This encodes CASSFDREREQFF.

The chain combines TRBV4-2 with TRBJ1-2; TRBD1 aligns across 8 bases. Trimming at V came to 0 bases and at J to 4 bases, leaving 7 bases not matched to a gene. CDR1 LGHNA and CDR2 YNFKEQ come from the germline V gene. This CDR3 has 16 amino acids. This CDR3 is CASSQDVSGGVYGYTF. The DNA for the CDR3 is TGTGCCAGCAGCCAAGATGTGTCAGGGGGCGTCTATGGCTACACCTTC.

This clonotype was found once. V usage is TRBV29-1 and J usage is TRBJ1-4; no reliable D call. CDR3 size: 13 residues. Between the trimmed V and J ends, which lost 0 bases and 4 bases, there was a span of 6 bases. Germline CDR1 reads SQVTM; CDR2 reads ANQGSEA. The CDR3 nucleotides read TGCAGCGTTGAAGAACTCCTTAATGAAAAACTGTTTTTT. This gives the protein CSVEELLNEKLFF. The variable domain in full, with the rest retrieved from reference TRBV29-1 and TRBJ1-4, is SAVISQKPSRDICQRGTSLTIQCQVDSQVTMMFWYRQQPGQSLTLIATANQGSEATYESGFVIDKFPISRPNLTFSTLTVSNMSPEDSSIYLCSVEELLNEKLFFGSGTQLSVL.

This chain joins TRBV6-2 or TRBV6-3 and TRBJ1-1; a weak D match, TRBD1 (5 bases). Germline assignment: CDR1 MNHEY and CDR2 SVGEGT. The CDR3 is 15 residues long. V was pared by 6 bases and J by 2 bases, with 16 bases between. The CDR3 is CASSRPEGRNTEAFF. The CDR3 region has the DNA TGTGCCAGCAGCCGACCGGAGGGACGTAACACTGAAGCTTTCTTT.

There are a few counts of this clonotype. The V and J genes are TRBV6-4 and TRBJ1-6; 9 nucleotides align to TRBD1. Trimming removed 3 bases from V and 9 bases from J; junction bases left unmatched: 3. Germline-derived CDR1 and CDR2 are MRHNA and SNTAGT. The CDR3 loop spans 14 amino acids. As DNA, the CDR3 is TGTGCCAGCAGTGATTCGGACAGGGGTTCACCCCTCCACTTT. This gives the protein CASSDSDRGSPLHF.

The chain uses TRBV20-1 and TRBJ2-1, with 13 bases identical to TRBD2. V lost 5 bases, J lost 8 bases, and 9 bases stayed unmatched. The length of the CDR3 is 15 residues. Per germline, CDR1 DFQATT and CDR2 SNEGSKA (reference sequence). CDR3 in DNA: TGCAGTGCTCGAGGACTAGCGGGAGCATTCGATGAGCAGTTCTTC. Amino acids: CSARGLAGAFDEQFF.

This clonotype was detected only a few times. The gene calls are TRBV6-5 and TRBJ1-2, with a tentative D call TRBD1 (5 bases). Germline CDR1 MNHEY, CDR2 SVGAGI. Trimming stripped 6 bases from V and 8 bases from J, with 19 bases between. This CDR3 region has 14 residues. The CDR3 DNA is TGTGCCAGCAGCCCAAGGGCAGGGCTTTACGGCTACACCTTC. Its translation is CASSPRAGLYGYTF.

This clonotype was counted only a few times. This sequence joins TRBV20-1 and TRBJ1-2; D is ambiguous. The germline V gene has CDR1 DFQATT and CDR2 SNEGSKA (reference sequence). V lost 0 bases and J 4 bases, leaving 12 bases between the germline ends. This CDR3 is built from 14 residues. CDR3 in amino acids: CSAREDSGLYGYTF. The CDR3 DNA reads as TGCAGTGCTAGAGAAGACTCTGGCCTCTATGGCTACACCTTC.

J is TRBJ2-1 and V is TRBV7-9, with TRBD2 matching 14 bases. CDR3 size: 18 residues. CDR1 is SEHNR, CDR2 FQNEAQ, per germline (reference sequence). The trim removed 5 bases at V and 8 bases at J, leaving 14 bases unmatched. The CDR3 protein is CASSPFPGTSGSGYEQFF. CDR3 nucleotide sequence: TGTGCCAGCAGCCCATTTCCAGGGACTAGCGGGAGCGGTTATGAGCAGTTCTTC.

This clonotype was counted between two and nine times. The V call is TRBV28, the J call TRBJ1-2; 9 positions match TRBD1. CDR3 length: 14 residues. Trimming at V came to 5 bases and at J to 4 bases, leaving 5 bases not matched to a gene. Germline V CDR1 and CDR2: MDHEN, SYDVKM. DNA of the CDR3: TGTGCCAGCAGTGGGGGACAGGGCGGCTATGGCTACACCTTC. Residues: CASSGGQGGYGYTF.

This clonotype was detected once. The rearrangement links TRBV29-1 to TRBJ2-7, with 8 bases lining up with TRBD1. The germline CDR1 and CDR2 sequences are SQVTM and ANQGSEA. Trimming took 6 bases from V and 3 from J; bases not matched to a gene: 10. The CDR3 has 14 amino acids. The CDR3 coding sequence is TGCAGCGTCCGGGAAGGACAGGGACTCTACGAGCAGTACTTC. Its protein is CSVREGQGLYEQYF.

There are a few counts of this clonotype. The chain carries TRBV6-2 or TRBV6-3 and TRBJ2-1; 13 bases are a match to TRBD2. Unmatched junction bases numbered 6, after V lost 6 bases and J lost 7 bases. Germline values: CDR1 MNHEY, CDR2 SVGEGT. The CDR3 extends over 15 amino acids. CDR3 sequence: CASSPTSGRENEQFF. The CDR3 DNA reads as TGTGCCAGCAGCCCTACTAGCGGGAGGGAGAATGAGCAGTTCTTC.

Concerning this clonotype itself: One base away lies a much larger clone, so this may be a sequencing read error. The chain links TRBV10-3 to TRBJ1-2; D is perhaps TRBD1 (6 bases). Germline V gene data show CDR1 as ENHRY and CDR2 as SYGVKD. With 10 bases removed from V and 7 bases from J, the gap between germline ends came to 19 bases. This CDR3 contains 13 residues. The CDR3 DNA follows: TGTGCCACAGGGACACCCGCTGCCCCTGGCTACACCTTC. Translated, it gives CATGTPAAPGYTF.

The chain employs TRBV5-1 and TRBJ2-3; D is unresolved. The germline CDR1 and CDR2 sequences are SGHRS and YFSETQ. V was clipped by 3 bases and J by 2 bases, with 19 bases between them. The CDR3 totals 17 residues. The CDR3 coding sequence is TGCGCCAGCAGCTCGGCTCGGGCCCGTTCCCCCACAGATACGCAGTATTTT. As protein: CASSSARARSPTDTQYF.

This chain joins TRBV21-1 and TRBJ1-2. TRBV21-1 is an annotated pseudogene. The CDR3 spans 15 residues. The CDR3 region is CASSKWGVFNYGYTF. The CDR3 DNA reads TGTGCCAGCAGCAAATGGGGTGTCTTTAACTATGGCTACACCTTC.

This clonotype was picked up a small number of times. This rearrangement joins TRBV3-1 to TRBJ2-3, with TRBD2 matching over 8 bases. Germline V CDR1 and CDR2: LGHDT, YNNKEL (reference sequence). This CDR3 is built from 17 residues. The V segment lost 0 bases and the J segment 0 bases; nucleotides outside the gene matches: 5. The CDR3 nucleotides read TGTGCCAGCAGCCAAGATCTGGGGACTAGAAGCACAGATACGCAGTATTTT. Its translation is CASSQDLGTRSTDTQYF.

The CDR3, as DNA: TGTGCCAGCAGTTTATGCAGGGGGATTGGCTACACCTTC. Its protein is CASSLCRGIGYTF. This sequence joins TRBV12-3 or TRBV12-4 and TRBJ1-2; TRBD1 matches at 7 bases. V lost 2 bases to trimming and J lost 7 bases; unmatched junction nucleotides: 4. The length of the CDR3 is 13 residues.

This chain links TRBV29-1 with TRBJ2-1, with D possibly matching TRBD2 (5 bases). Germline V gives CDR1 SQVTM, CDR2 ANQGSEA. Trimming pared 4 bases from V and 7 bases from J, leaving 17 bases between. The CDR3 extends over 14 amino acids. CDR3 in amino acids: CSVGEGGPLNEQFF. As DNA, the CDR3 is TGCAGCGTTGGTGAGGGCGGGCCTCTGAATGAGCAGTTCTTC.

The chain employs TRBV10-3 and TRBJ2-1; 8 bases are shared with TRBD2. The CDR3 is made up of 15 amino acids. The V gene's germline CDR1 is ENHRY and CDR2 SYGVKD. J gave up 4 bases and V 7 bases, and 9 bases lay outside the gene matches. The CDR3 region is CAITRTSGDYNEQFF. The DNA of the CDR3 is TGTGCCATCACCCGTACTAGCGGAGATTACAATGAGCAGTTCTTC.

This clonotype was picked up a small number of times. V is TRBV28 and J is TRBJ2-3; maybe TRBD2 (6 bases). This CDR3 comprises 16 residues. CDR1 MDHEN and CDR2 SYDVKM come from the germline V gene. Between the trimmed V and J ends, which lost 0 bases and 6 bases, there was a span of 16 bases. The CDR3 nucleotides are TGTGCCAGCAGTTTATGGCTGGGCGGGAAGACGGATACGCAGTATTTT. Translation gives CASSLWLGGKTDTQYF.

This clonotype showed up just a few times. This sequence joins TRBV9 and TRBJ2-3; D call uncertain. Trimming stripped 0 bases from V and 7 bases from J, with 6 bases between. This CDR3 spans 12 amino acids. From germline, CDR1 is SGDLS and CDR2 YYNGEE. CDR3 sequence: CASSVEGYTQYF. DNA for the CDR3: TGTGCCAGCAGCGTAGAAGGGTATACGCAGTATTTT.

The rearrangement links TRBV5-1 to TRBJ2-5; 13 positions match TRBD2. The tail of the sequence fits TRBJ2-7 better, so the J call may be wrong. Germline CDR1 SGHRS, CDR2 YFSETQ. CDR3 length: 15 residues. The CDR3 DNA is TGCGCCAGCAGCACCGGGACTAGCGGGATCTACGAGCAGTACTTC. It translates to CASSTGTSGIYEQYF.

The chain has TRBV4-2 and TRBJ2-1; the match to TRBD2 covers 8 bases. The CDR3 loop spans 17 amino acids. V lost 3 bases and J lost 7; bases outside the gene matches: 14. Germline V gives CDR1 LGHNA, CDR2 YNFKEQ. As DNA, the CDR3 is TGTGCCAGCAGCCATACTACTAGCGGCGGGAGCTGGAATGAGCAGTTCTTC. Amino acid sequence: CASSHTTSGGSWNEQFF.

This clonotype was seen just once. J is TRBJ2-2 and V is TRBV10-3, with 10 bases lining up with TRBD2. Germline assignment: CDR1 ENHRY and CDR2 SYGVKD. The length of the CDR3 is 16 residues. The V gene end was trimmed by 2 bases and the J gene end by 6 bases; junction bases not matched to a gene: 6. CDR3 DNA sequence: TGTGCCATCAGTGAGACTAGCGGGACTTGGGCCGGGGAGCTGTTTTTT. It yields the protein CAISETSGTWAGELFF.